This T cell receptor (beta chain) was documented in a study of cytomegalovirus exposure and HLA in healthy donors. This clone was observed a single time. With 4 bases removed from V and 7 bases from J, the gap between germline ends came to 22 bases. The CDR3 has 17 amino acids. Germline V gives CDR1 LGHNA, CDR2 YNFKEQ. The PCR employed 60 Vbeta primers together with 13 Jbeta primers. Sequenced by immunoSEQ multiplex PCR; TCRdb stores in-frame clones only, minus some. The table records some 170,000 clones, 75% to 85% of them present only once. This sequence originates from a man aged 50-60 years in good health and CMV-seropositive. V and J are TRBV4-2 and TRBJ1-4; D gene unclear. The sequenced material came from PBMCs. This chain's CDR3 is CASSPSGLTAGGEKLFF. CDR3 DNA sequence: TGTGCCAGCAGCCCCTCCGGCCTTACAGCGGGTGGTGAAAAACTGTTTTTT.